These 16 T cell receptor beta chains were sequenced from one sample in a study of blood T cell repertoires in COVID-19. Libraries were prepared by immunoSEQ multiplex PCR; TCRdb keeps only in-frame clonotypes and omits some of them. This sample has about 140,000 clones; roughly 80% occur once, and the top ten carry 6% to 7.5%. Sequencing input: peripheral blood. Receptors were obtained from a human donor in a cohort sampled during active COVID-19.

Regarding this clone: Other DNA sequences in the sample encode the same CDR3. DNA of the CDR3: TGCGCCAGCAGCCAAAACTACCGGGGCACTGAAGCTTTCTTT. Translation: CASSQNYRGTEAFF. V and J are TRBV4-1 and TRBJ1-1; D gene unclear. Per germline, CDR1 MGHRA and CDR2 YSYEKL. The CDR3 has 14 residues. V was trimmed by 2 bases and J by 4 bases, leaving 11 bases between them.

V usage is TRBV3-1 (or the pseudogene TRBV3-2) and J usage is TRBJ2-7; 8 bases are a match to TRBD1. Germline values: CDR1 LGHDT, CDR2 YNNKEL (reference sequence). This CDR3 has 14 residues. With V trimmed by 5 bases and J by 0 bases, 3 bases remained unmatched. The DNA for the CDR3 is TGTGCCAGCAGCTTTGGACAGGGCTCCTACGAGCAGTACTTC. Translated, it gives CASSFGQGSYEQYF.

This clone is a singleton in its sample. The chain carries TRBV6-6 and TRBJ2-3, with 9 nucleotides matching TRBD1. Per germline, CDR1 MNHNY and CDR2 SVGAGI (reference sequence). The CDR3 spans 16 residues. Trimming took 4 bases from V and 3 from J; bases not matched to a gene: 8. This CDR3 reads CASSFRTGGGTDTQYF. The CDR3 region has the DNA TGTGCCAGCAGTTTTCGAACAGGGGGCGGTACAGATACGCAGTATTTT.

CDR3 protein: CASSNRGGTEAFF. Written as DNA, the CDR3 is TGTGCCAGCAGTAACAGGGGTGGGACTGAAGCTTTCTTT. The chain couples TRBV6-5 to TRBJ1-1; 7 nucleotides agree with TRBD1. The trim removed 5 bases at V and 5 bases at J, leaving 5 bases unmatched. CDR1 and CDR2 (germline): MNHEY, SVGAGI. The CDR3 has 13 residues.

This sequence joins TRBV5-4 and TRBJ1-1, with a weak D call TRBD1 (5 bases). Germline assignment: CDR1 SGHNT and CDR2 YYREEE (reference sequence). Trimming removed 4 bases at V and 1 base at J, with 17 bases between. The CDR3 length is 16 residues. The CDR3 coding sequence is TGTGCCAGCAGCCCATCTCGTTCGGGGGGGAACACTGAAGCTTTCTTT. It encodes CASSPSRSGGNTEAFF.

This clone was seen once. The chain joins TRBV5-4 to TRBJ2-5; perhaps TRBD2 as D (5 bases). The germline V gene encodes CDR1 SGHNT and CDR2 YYREEE (reference sequence). V gave up 0 bases and J gave up 5 bases, with 8 bases separating them. The CDR3 totals 13 residues. The CDR3, as DNA: TGTGCCAGCAGCTTGGTTAGAGGGGAGACCCAGTACTTC. This codes for CASSLVRGETQYF. Combining the CDR3 with reference TRBV5-4 and TRBJ2-5 gives the whole variable domain ETGVTQSPTHLIKTRGQQVTLRCSSQSGHNTVSWYQQALGQGPQFIFQYYREEENGRGNFPPRFSGLQFPNYSSELNVNALELDDSALYLCASSLVRGETQYFGPGTRLLVL.

This clone was seen a handful of times. The genes are TRBV10-3 and TRBJ1-1; possible D gene TRBD1, 6 bases. The CDR3 totals 14 residues. CDR1 and CDR2 from the germline V gene are ENHRY and SYGVKD. V dropped 10 bases and J dropped 5 bases, with 20 bases sitting between them. The CDR3 DNA sequence: TGTGCCACCACAGAGAGGCAGGGGTTGACTGAAGCTTTCTTT. Translation: CATTERQGLTEAFF.

CDR3 sequence (DNA): TGTGCCAGCAGCTTTGACAGGGAAGCTGAAGCTTTCTTT. Translating gives CASSFDREAEAFF. This chain joins TRBV5-6 and TRBJ1-1; the match to TRBD1 covers 7 bases. The CDR3 runs 13 residues. V was pared by 2 bases and J by 6 bases, with 4 bases of the junction left unmatched. In germline, CDR1 is SGHDT, CDR2 YYEEEE.

This sequence joins TRBV14 and TRBJ2-5, with 10 bases lining up with TRBD2. Germline V gives CDR1 SGHDN, CDR2 FVKESK. Trimming cost V 1 base and J 1 base; bases outside gene matches: 3. The CDR3 extends over 16 amino acids. CDR3 region: CASSQGKRGGQETQYF. CDR3 bases: TGTGCCAGCAGCCAAGGAAAGCGGGGGGGCCAAGAGACCCAGTACTTC.

This clone was counted a few times. J is TRBJ2-6 and V is TRBV24-1, with no clear D. Germline CDR1 KGHDR, CDR2 SFDVKD. CDR3 size: 15 residues. V dropped 10 bases and J dropped 0 bases, with 12 bases sitting between them. The CDR3 region is CATAWASSGANVLTF. CDR3 nucleotides: TGTGCCACTGCTTGGGCCAGCTCTGGGGCCAACGTCCTGACTTTC.

The rearrangement uses TRBV7-2 and TRBJ1-5; 7 nucleotides match TRBD1. CDR1 and CDR2 from the germline V gene are SGHTA and FQGNSA. The ends lost 2 bases at V and 2 bases at J; junction bases unmatched: 3. The CDR3 covers 15 residues. The CDR3 reads CASSLRGPGNQPQHF. CDR3 sequence (DNA): TGTGCCAGCAGCTTAAGGGGGCCTGGCAATCAGCCCCAGCATTTT.

This clone was detected only once. V and J are TRBV5-6 and TRBJ1-5, with D possibly TRBD1 on 5 matching bases. The V gene lost 3 bases and the J gene lost 6 bases, with 7 bases spanning the gap. This CDR3 spans 12 amino acids. Germline CDR1 is SGHDT and CDR2 is YYEEEE. The chain's CDR3 is CASSWGGQPQHF. Here the CDR3 DNA reads TGTGCCAGCAGCTGGGGGGGTCAGCCCCAGCATTTT.

This clone was found once. This chain uses TRBV7-2 with TRBJ2-1, with 11 bases aligning to TRBD1. Germline CDR1 and CDR2: SGHTA and FQGNSA. Trimming at V came to 4 bases and at J to 2 bases, leaving 1 base not matched to a gene. The CDR3 consists of 15 residues. The CDR3: CASSSDRGPYNEQFF. In DNA, the CDR3 is TGTGCCAGCAGCTCGGACAGGGGGCCCTACAATGAGCAGTTCTTC.

V and J are TRBV10-3 and TRBJ1-6; D might be TRBD1 (5 bases). The CDR3 extends over 12 amino acids. With 11 bases removed from V and 8 bases from J, the gap between germline ends came to 13 bases. CDR1 is ENHRY and CDR2 is SYGVKD in the germline V gene. CDR3 loop: CASRGVDSPLHF. The CDR3 coding sequence is TGTGCCTCACGGGGGGTCGATTCACCCCTCCACTTT.

J is TRBJ2-7 and V is TRBV4-3; 9 bases match TRBD1. The germline CDR1 and CDR2 sequences are LGHNA and YSLEER. V gave up 3 bases and J gave up 3 bases; unmatched junction bases: 3. The CDR3 has 14 amino acids. CDR3 sequence: CASSQMGQGYEQYF. CDR3 sequence (DNA): TGCGCCAGCAGCCAGATGGGACAGGGCTACGAGCAGTACTTC.

The chain recombines TRBV7-9 with TRBJ2-3, with 12 bases aligning to TRBD2. From germline, CDR1 is SEHNR and CDR2 FQNEAQ (reference sequence). This CDR3 comprises 17 residues. V trimming: 1 base; J trimming: 5 bases; junction bases outside the gene matches: 7. CDR3 nucleotide sequence: TGTGCCAGCAGCTTAGGCCTAGCGGGGGGGCGAGTAGATACGCAGTATTTT. It yields the protein CASSLGLAGGRVDTQYF. Full variable domain (outside the CDR3, taken from reference TRBV7-9 and TRBJ2-3): DTGVSQNPRHKITKRGQNVTFRCDPISEHNRLYWYRQTLGQGPEFLTYFQNEAQLEKSRLLSDRFSAERPKGSFSTLEIQRTEQGDSAMYLCASSLGLAGGRVDTQYFGPGTRLTVL.